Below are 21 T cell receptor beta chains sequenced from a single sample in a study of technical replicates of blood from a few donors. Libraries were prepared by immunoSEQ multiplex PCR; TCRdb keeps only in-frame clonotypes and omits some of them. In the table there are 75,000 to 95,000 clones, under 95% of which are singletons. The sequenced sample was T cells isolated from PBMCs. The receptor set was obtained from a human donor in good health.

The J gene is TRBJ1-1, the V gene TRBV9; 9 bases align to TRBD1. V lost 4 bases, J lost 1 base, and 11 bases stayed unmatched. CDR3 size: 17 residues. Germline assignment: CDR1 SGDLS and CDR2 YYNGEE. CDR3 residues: CASSLTGTGLSNTEAFF. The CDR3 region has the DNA TGTGCCAGCAGCCTTACCGGGACAGGGCTTTCGAACACTGAAGCTTTCTTT.

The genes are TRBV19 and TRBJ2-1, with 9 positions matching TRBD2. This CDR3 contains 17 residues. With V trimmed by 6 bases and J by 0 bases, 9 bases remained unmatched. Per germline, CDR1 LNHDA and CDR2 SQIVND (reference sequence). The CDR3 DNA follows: TGTGCCAGTAGGGGAGGGACTAGCCTGAGCTCCTACAATGAGCAGTTCTTC. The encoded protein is CASRGGTSLSSYNEQFF.

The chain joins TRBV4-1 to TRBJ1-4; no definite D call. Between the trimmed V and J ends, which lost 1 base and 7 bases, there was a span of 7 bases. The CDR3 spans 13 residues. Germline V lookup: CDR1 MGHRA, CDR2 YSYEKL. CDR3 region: CASSQGEAEKLFF. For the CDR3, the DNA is TGCGCCAGCAGCCAAGGGGAGGCTGAAAAACTGTTTTTT.

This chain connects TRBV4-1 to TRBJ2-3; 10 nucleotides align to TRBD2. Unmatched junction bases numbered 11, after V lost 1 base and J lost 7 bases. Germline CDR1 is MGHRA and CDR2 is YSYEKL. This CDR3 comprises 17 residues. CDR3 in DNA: TGCGCCAGCAGCCAAGCCCCATTAGCGGGGGGAACAAATACGCAGTATTTT. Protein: CASSQAPLAGGTNTQYF.

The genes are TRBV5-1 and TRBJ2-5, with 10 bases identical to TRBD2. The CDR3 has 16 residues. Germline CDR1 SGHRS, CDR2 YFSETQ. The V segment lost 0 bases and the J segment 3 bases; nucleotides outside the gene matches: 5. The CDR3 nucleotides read TGCGCCAGCAGCTTGGTGCTAGCGGGAGATGAAGAGACCCAGTACTTC. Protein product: CASSLVLAGDEETQYF.

This CDR3 reads CASSPRGENTEAFF. Written as DNA, the CDR3 is TGCGCCAGCAGCCCGCGGGGGGAGAACACTGAAGCTTTCTTT. V gene TRBV5-1 combines with J gene TRBJ1-1; a weak D match, TRBD1 (5 bases). Germline lookup yields CDR1 SGHRS and CDR2 YFSETQ. The CDR3 is 14 residues long. Deletions cut 4 bases from V and 1 base from J, with 11 bases between.

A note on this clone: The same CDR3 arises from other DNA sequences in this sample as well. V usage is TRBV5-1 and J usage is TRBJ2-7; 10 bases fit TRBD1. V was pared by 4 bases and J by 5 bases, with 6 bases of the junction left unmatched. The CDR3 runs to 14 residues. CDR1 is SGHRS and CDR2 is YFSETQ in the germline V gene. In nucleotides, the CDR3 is TGCGCCAGCAGCCTGGGACAGGGGTCGGACGAGCAGTACTTC. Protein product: CASSLGQGSDEQYF.

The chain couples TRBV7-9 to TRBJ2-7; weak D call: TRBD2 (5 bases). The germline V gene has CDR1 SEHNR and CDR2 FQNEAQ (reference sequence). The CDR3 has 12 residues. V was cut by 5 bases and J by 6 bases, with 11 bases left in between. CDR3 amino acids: CASSPLGVEQYF. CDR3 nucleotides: TGTGCCAGCAGCCCCCTCGGGGTCGAGCAGTACTTC.

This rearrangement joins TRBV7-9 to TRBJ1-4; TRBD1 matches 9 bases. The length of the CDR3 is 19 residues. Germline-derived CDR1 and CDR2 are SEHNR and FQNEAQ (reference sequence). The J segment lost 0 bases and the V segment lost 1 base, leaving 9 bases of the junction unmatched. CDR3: CASSLEWDRVLSTNEKLFF. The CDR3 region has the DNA TGTGCCAGCAGCTTAGAATGGGACAGGGTACTCTCAACTAATGAAAAACTGTTTTTT.

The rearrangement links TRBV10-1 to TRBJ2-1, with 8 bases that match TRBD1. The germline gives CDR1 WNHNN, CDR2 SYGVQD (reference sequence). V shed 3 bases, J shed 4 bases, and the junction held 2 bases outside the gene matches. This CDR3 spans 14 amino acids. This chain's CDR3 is CASSDRTGYNEQFF. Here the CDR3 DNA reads TGCGCCAGCAGTGACAGGACAGGGTACAATGAGCAGTTCTTC.

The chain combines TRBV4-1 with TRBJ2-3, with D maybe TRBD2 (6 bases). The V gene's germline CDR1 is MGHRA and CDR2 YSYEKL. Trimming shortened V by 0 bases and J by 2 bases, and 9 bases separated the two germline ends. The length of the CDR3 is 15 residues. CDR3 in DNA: TGCGCCAGCAGCCAAGATGGACTATACACAGATACGCAGTATTTT. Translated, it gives CASSQDGLYTDTQYF.

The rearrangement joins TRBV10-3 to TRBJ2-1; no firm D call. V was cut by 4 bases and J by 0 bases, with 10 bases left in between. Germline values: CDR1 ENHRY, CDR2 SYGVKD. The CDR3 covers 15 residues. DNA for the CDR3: TGTGCCATCAGTGTTCTCTCGAGCTCCTACAATGAGCAGTTCTTC. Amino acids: CAISVLSSSYNEQFF.

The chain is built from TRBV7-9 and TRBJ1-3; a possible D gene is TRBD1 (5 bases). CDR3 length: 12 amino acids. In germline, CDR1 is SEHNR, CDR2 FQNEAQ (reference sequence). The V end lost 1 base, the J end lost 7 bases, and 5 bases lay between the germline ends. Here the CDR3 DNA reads TGTGCCAGCAGCTTAGACAGGAACACCATATATTTT. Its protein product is CASSLDRNTIYF.

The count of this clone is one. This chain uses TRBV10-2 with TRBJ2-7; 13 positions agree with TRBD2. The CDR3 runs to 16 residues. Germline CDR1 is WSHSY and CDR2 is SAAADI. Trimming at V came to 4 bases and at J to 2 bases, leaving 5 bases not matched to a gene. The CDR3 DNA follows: TGCGCCAGCAGTGCCCGACTAGCGGGGGGACCCTACGAGCAGTACTTC. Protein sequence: CASSARLAGGPYEQYF.

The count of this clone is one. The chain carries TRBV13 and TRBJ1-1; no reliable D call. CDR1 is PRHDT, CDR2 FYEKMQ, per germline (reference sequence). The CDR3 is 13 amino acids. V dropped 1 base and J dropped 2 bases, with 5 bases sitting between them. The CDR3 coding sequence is TGTGCCAGCAGCTTAGACAGCAACACTGAAGCTTTCTTT. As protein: CASSLDSNTEAFF.

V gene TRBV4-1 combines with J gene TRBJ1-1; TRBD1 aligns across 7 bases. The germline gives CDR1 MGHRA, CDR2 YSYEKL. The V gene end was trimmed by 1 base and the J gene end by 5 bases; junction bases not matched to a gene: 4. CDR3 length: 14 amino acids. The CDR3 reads CASSQGQGETEAFF. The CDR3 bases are TGCGCCAGCAGCCAAGGACAGGGAGAGACTGAAGCTTTCTTT.

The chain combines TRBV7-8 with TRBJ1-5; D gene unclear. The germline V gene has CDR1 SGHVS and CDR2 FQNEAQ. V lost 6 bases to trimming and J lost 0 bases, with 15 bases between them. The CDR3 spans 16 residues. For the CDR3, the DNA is TGTGCCAGCAGTCTCCGAGCAATAACTAGCAATCAGCCCCAGCATTTT. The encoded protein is CASSLRAITSNQPQHF. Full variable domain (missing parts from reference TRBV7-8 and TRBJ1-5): GAGVSQSPRYKVAKRGQDVALRCDPISGHVSLFWYQQALGQGPEFLTYFQNEAQLDKSGLPSDRFFAERPEGSVSTLKIQRTQQEDSAVYLCASSLRAITSNQPQHFGDGTRLSIL.

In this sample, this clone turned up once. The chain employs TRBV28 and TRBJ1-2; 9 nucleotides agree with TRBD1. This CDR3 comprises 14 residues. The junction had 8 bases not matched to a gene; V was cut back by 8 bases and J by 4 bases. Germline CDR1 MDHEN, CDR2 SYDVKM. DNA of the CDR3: TGTGCCAGCGGGACAGGGAGCGGGTCCTATGGCTACACCTTC. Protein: CASGTGSGSYGYTF.

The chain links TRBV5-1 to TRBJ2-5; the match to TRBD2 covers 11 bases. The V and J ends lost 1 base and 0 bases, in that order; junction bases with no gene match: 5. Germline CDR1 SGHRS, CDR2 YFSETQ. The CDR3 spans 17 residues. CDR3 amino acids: CASSLTASGGNQETQYF. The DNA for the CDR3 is TGCGCCAGCAGCTTGACGGCTAGCGGGGGGAACCAAGAGACCCAGTACTTC.

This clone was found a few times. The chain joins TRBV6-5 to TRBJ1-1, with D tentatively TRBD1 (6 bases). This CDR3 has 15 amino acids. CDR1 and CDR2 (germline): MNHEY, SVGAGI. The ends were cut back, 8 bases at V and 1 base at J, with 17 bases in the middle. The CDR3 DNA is TGTGCCAGCTCCCGGACTGAGACAGGGAACACTGAAGCTTTCTTT. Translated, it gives CASSRTETGNTEAFF.

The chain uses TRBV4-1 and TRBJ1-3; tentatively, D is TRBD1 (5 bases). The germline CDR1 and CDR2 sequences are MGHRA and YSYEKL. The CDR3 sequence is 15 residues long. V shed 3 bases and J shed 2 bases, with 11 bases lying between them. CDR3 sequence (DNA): TGCGCCAGCAGCCAGACGGGACTTACTGGAAACACCATATATTTT. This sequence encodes CASSQTGLTGNTIYF.